These 29 T cell receptor beta chains were sequenced from one sample in a study of T cells in pancreatic ductal adenocarcinoma. Some clones are missing from TCRdb's copy, which holds only in-frame ones; the method was immunoSEQ multiplex PCR. Found here are about 16,000 clones, around nine tenths of them singletons; the top ten hold 16%. Surgery without prior neoadjuvant therapy was the treatment of the selected pancreatic ductal adenocarcinoma patients. Sequencing was done on a sample of PBMCs. The source is a human donor with pancreatic ductal adenocarcinoma.

The V gene is TRBV5-6, the J gene TRBJ1-4; D is perhaps TRBD1 (6 bases). The CDR3 is 17 amino acids. The germline V gene encodes CDR1 SGHDT and CDR2 YYEEEE. With 4 bases removed from V and 3 bases from J, the gap between germline ends came to 19 bases. CDR3 nucleotide sequence: TGTGCCAGCAGCCCAGGGTTCCGGGACACTCCTAATGAAAAACTGTTTTTT. This codes for CASSPGFRDTPNEKLFF.

The chain is built from TRBV7-9 and TRBJ2-7; TRBD1 agrees at 8 bases. This CDR3 region has 15 residues. Germline trimming cut 2 bases from V and 5 bases from J; bases unmatched to any gene: 8. Looked up from germline, CDR1 is SEHNR and CDR2 is FQNEAQ (reference sequence). CDR3 sequence (DNA): TGTGCCAGCAGCTTAACCCGACAGGGGCGCCACGAGCAGTACTTC. Its translation is CASSLTRQGRHEQYF.

The genes are TRBV9 and TRBJ1-3; 8 bases fit TRBD1. This CDR3 is built from 16 residues. Losses at the gene ends were 0 bases for V and 0 bases for J; bases not matched to a gene: 2. Germline V gives CDR1 SGDLS, CDR2 YYNGEE. The CDR3: CASSVGTGTSGNTIYF. CDR3 in DNA: TGTGCCAGCAGCGTAGGGACAGGGACCTCTGGAAACACCATATATTTT.

The chain recombines TRBV7-2 with TRBJ2-5; D possibly matches TRBD1 or TRBD2 (5 bases each). Deletions cut 1 base from V and 4 bases from J, with 16 bases between. The CDR3 sequence is 16 residues long. Germline V gene sequence: CDR1 SGHTA, CDR2 FQGNSA. This chain's CDR3 is CASSLGERWGRETQYF. The CDR3 nucleotides read TGTGCCAGCAGCTTAGGGGAGCGGTGGGGGAGAGAGACCCAGTACTTC.

This chain connects TRBV5-1 to TRBJ2-5, with 14 bases fitting TRBD2. V lost 7 bases, J lost 5 bases, and 4 bases stayed unmatched. This CDR3 has 14 amino acids. Germline V gene sequence: CDR1 SGHRS, CDR2 YFSETQ. CDR3 loop: CASGTSGSKETQYF. For the CDR3, the DNA is TGCGCCAGCGGGACTAGCGGGAGTAAGGAGACCCAGTACTTC.

CDR3 amino acids: CASSLDFPGHQGDYGYTF. CDR3 DNA sequence: TGTGCCAGCAGCTTAGATTTCCCGGGACACCAGGGGGACTATGGCTACACCTTC. This sequence joins TRBV7-9 and TRBJ1-2; 7 bases match TRBD1. After removal of 1 base from V and 3 bases from J, the junction contained 14 bases not matched to a gene. The CDR3 loop spans 18 amino acids. Looked up from germline, CDR1 is SEHNR and CDR2 is FQNEAQ (reference sequence).

V is TRBV19 and J is TRBJ2-7; the match to TRBD2 covers 9 bases. The CDR3 contains 14 residues. The germline CDR1 and CDR2 sequences are LNHDA and SQIVND (reference sequence). V trimming: 2 bases; J trimming: 7 bases; junction bases outside the gene matches: 6. The CDR3 sequence: CASSILAGSGEQYF. CDR3 sequence (DNA): TGTGCCAGTAGTATACTAGCGGGATCCGGGGAGCAGTACTTC.

V and J are TRBV7-9 and TRBJ2-7; D could derive from TRBD1 or TRBD2 (6 bases each). CDR3 size: 15 residues. V lost 5 bases and J lost 0, with 14 bases in between. Germline values: CDR1 SEHNR, CDR2 FQNEAQ (reference sequence). The CDR3 sequence is CASSPGGDSSYEQYF. The CDR3 nucleotides are TGTGCCAGCAGCCCCGGGGGCGATAGCTCCTACGAGCAGTACTTC.

V and J are TRBV6-5 and TRBJ2-7, with 7 nucleotides matching TRBD1. The CDR3 runs to 16 residues. The germline V gene has CDR1 MNHEY and CDR2 SVGAGI. After removal of 4 bases from V and 0 bases from J, the junction contained 9 bases not matched to a gene. This CDR3 reads CASSSPGQSRSYEQYF. CDR3 DNA: TGTGCCAGCAGTTCTCCGGGACAGTCGCGCTCCTACGAGCAGTACTTC.

V gene TRBV19 combines with J gene TRBJ2-7, with 8 bases that match TRBD1. Germline V gene data show CDR1 as LNHDA and CDR2 as SQIVND (reference sequence). The length of the CDR3 is 15 residues. V was pared by 5 bases and J by 0 bases, with 6 bases of the junction left unmatched. CDR3 protein: CASSAGTGPSYEQYF. As DNA, the CDR3 is TGTGCCAGTAGTGCCGGGACAGGACCCTCCTACGAGCAGTACTTC.

This chain joins TRBV4-3 and TRBJ2-7; 12 bases agree with TRBD1. Germline assignment: CDR1 LGHNA and CDR2 YSLEER. With V trimmed by 1 base and J by 5 bases, 6 bases remained unmatched. The CDR3 consists of 16 residues. CDR3 sequence: CASSQGLGTGGDEQYF. The CDR3, as DNA: TGCGCCAGCAGCCAAGGACTCGGGACAGGGGGCGACGAGCAGTACTTC.

The J gene is TRBJ2-7, the V gene TRBV28; TRBD2 matches 8 bases. This CDR3 region has 19 residues. Germline values: CDR1 MDHEN, CDR2 SYDVKM. The trim removed 4 bases at V and 2 bases at J, leaving 19 bases unmatched. CDR3 nucleotide sequence: TGTGCCAGCAGTTCGCATGGGGGGGCTTTAGCGGGATTCCCCTACGAGCAGTACTTC. This gives the protein CASSSHGGALAGFPYEQYF.

V usage is TRBV7-2 and J usage is TRBJ1-2, with TRBD1 matching 7 bases. Germline CDR1 and CDR2: SGHTA and FQGNSA. V trimming: 1 base; J trimming: 5 bases; junction bases outside the gene matches: 10. CDR3 length equals 16 residues. CDR3 residues: CASSLGQGKSGYGYTF. The CDR3 DNA reads TGTGCCAGCAGCTTAGGACAGGGAAAGTCAGGATATGGCTACACCTTC.

This clone was recorded once. V gene TRBV11-2 combines with J gene TRBJ2-3, with D perhaps given as TRBD1 or TRBD2 (5 bases each). CDR3 length equals 16 residues. Germline lookup yields CDR1 SGHAT and CDR2 FQNNGV. V lost 2 bases and J 4 bases, leaving 16 bases between the germline ends. CDR3 bases: TGTGCCAGCAGCTTAAGAGGGGCCATACGAGCAGATACGCAGTATTTT. Translated: CASSLRGAIRADTQYF.

The CDR3 loop reads CASSLDGVYSNQPQHF. The CDR3 nucleotides read TGTGCCAGCAGCTTAGATGGGGTATATAGCAATCAGCCCCAGCATTTT. The chain employs TRBV11-2 and TRBJ1-5; the D is unclear. The CDR3 length is 16 residues. CDR1 and CDR2 (germline): SGHAT, FQNNGV. V lost 0 bases to trimming and J lost 0 bases, with 9 bases between them.

V usage is TRBV7-3 and J usage is TRBJ1-2; possibly TRBD1 for D (6 bases). Germline-derived CDR1 and CDR2 are SGHTA and FQGTGA. The CDR3 loop spans 17 amino acids. Trimming shortened V by 0 bases and J by 3 bases, and 17 bases separated the two germline ends. In DNA form, the CDR3 reads TGTGCCAGCAGCTTAACGATGGCCGGGGGCGCCGACTATGGCTACACCTTC. This gives the protein CASSLTMAGGADYGYTF.

The J gene is TRBJ1-2, the V gene TRBV7-9, with a weak D call TRBD1 (6 bases). The CDR3 totals 14 residues. Trimming pared 3 bases from V and 5 bases from J, leaving 13 bases between. Germline lookup yields CDR1 SEHNR and CDR2 FQNEAQ (reference sequence). CDR3 sequence: CASSLSTGSYGYTF. CDR3 DNA: TGTGCCAGCAGCTTGTCTACAGGGAGTTATGGCTACACCTTC. The entire variable domain, with the rest obtained from reference TRBV7-9 and TRBJ1-2, is as follows: DTGVSQNPRHKITKRGQNVTFRCDPISEHNRLYWYRQTLGQGPEFLTYFQNEAQLEKSRLLSDRFSAERPKGSFSTLEIQRTEQGDSAMYLCASSLSTGSYGYTFGSGTRLTVV.

The V gene is TRBV7-9, the J gene TRBJ1-6; 9 nucleotides align to TRBD1. Germline lookup yields CDR1 SEHNR and CDR2 FQNEAQ (reference sequence). This CDR3 spans 18 amino acids. With V trimmed by 0 bases and J by 2 bases, 5 bases remained unmatched. CDR3 protein: CASSLAGTGRTYNSPLHF. The CDR3 region has the DNA TGTGCCAGCAGCTTAGCCGGGACAGGGCGGACCTATAATTCACCCCTCCACTTT.

V and J are TRBV13 and TRBJ2-1; 13 bases agree with TRBD2. The CDR3 has 19 residues. Germline V gives CDR1 PRHDT, CDR2 FYEKMQ (reference sequence). Unmatched junction bases numbered 6, after V lost 1 base and J lost 0 bases. Written as DNA, the CDR3 is TGTGCCAGCAGCTTAGCCCTGGGACTAGCGGGAAGCTCCTACAATGAGCAGTTCTTC. It specifies CASSLALGLAGSSYNEQFF.

This clone was seen more than once but under ten times. The rearrangement uses TRBV11-1 and TRBJ2-7; a weak D match, TRBD2 (6 bases). V was shortened by 5 bases and J by 4 bases, with 21 bases between the two germline ends. In germline, CDR1 is SGHAT, CDR2 FQDESV (reference sequence). This CDR3 is built from 16 residues. Written as DNA, the CDR3 is TGTGCCAGCAGCCCCCTCGGCGGGGCCAACACTTACGAGCAGTACTTC. The encoded protein is CASSPLGGANTYEQYF.

V usage is TRBV30 and J usage is TRBJ2-7; TRBD1 agrees at 7 bases. Germline V gene lookup returns CDR1 GTSNPN and CDR2 SVGIG (reference sequence). J lost 0 bases, V lost 1 base, and 15 bases had no gene match. The CDR3 consists of 18 residues. The CDR3 DNA is TGTGCCTGGAGTGACGATATCATTCCGGGACAGAGCTCCTACGAGCAGTACTTC. This gives the protein CAWSDDIIPGQSSYEQYF.

The genes are TRBV5-1 and TRBJ2-5, with unresolved D. This CDR3 spans 15 amino acids. Trimming stripped 3 bases from V and 4 bases from J, with 16 bases between. Germline V gives CDR1 SGHRS, CDR2 YFSETQ. The CDR3 DNA follows: TGCGCCAGCAGCTCTGCCTTGGGCTCAGGAGAGACCCAGTACTTC. This translates into CASSSALGSGETQYF. Filled out from reference TRBV5-1 and TRBJ2-5, the complete variable domain reads KAGVTQTPRYLIKTRGQQVTLSCSPISGHRSVSWYQQTPGQGLQFLFEYFSETQRNKGNFPGRFSGRQFSNSRSEMNVSTLELGDSALYLCASSSALGSGETQYFGPGTRLLVL.

In this sample, this clone turned up once. The rearrangement uses TRBV28 and TRBJ1-4; TRBD1 agrees at 7 bases. Trimming took 6 bases from V and 0 from J; bases not matched to a gene: 19. Germline loops: CDR1 MDHEN, CDR2 SYDVKM. This CDR3 is 20 amino acids long. This CDR3 reads CASRETTGAANTATNEKLFF. For the CDR3, the DNA is TGTGCCAGCAGGGAGACCACAGGGGCCGCAAATACTGCAACTAATGAAAAACTGTTTTTT.

The V gene is TRBV10-3, the J gene TRBJ2-2, with 9 bases that match TRBD1. CDR1 is ENHRY and CDR2 is SYGVKD in the germline V gene. The CDR3 has 16 amino acids. Unmatched junction bases numbered 9, after V lost 6 bases and J lost 4 bases. DNA of the CDR3: TGTGCCATCAGCGGGTACAGGGGGCGCAGCACCGGGGAGCTGTTTTTT. It translates to CAISGYRGRSTGELFF.

In the case of this clone: The germline gene is not matched at one end of the junction; a read error may be the cause. The genes are TRBV20-1 and TRBJ1-2; D is perhaps TRBD1 (6 bases). Germline V CDR1 and CDR2: DFQATT, SNEGSKA (reference sequence). There are 11 residues in the CDR3. The CDR3 coding sequence is TGCAGTGCTAGAGGGGGTCTGGACAGCAAGTTC. Residues: CSARGGLDSKF.

The rearrangement uses TRBV19 and TRBJ1-2; D might be TRBD1 (6 bases). Germline values: CDR1 LNHDA, CDR2 SQIVND (reference sequence). The CDR3 extends over 13 amino acids. The ends were cut back, 5 bases at V and 6 bases at J, with 13 bases in the middle. The CDR3 is CASSVTGINGYTF. Written as DNA, the CDR3 is TGTGCCAGTAGTGTGACAGGAATAAATGGCTACACCTTC.

V usage is TRBV30 and J usage is TRBJ1-2; 8 nucleotides agree with TRBD1. The CDR3 loop spans 13 amino acids. The junction had 5 bases not matched to a gene; V was cut back by 1 base and J by 7 bases. Per the germline V gene, CDR1 is GTSNPN and CDR2 is SVGIG (reference sequence). The CDR3 DNA follows: TGTGCCTGGAGTGACAGGGGGAGTGGTGGCTACACCTTC. Amino acid sequence: CAWSDRGSGGYTF.

Comments on this clone: A read error may produce the germline difference seen at one junction end. This sequence joins TRBV6-5 and TRBJ2-7; 13 nucleotides match TRBD2. The CDR3 covers 14 residues. Germline V lookup: CDR1 MNHEY, CDR2 SVGAGI. CDR3 loop: CASSYSTPTSGRAF. CDR3 DNA sequence: TGTGCCAGCAGTTACTCGACCCCCACTAGCGGGAGGGCCTTC.

This clone was seen only once. The chain has TRBV4-1 and TRBJ1-1; perhaps TRBD1 as D (5 bases). The length of the CDR3 is 15 residues. Germline V gene sequence: CDR1 MGHRA, CDR2 YSYEKL. Trimming shortened V by 4 bases and J by 5 bases, and 17 bases separated the two germline ends. CDR3 amino acids: CASSPPGPLSTEAFF. Written as DNA, the CDR3 is TGCGCCAGCAGCCCACCGGGACCCCTGTCGACTGAAGCTTTCTTT.